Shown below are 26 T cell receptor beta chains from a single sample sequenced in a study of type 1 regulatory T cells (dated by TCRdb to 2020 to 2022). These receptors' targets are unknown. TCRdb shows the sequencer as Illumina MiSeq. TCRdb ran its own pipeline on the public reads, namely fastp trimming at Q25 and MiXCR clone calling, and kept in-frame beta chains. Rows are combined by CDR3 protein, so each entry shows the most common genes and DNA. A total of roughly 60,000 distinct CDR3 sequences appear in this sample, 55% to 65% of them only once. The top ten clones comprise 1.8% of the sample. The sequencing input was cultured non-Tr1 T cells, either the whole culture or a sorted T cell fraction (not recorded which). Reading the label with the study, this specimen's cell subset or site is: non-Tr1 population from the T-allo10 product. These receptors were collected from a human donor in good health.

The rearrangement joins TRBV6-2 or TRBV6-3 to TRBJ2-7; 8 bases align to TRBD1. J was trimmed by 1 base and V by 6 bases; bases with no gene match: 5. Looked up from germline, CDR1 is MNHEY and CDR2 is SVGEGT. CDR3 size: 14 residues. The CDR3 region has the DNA TGTGCCAGCAGCGGCCGGACAGGGTCCTACGAGCAGTACTTC. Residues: CASSGRTGSYEQYF.

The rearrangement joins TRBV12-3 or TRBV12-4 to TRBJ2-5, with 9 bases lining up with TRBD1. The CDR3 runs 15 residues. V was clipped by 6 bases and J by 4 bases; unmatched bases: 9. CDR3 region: CASSPGTGRGETQYF. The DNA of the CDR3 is TGTGCCAGCAGCCCCGGGACAGGGAGAGGAGAGACCCAGTACTTC.

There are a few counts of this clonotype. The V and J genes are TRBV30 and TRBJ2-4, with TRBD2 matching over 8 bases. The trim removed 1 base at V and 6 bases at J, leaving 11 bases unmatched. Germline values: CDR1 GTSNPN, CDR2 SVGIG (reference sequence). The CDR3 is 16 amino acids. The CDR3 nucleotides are TGTGCCTGGAGTGAAGGGCTAGCGGGTTTCGGAAACATTCAGTACTTC. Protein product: CAWSEGLAGFGNIQYF.

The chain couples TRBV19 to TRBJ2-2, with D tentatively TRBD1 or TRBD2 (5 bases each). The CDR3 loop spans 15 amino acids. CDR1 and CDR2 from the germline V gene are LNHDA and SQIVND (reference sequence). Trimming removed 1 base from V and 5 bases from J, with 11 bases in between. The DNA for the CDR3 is TGTGCCAGTAGTATAGGAGGGGTCCATACCGGGGAGCTGTTTTTT. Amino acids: CASSIGGVHTGELFF. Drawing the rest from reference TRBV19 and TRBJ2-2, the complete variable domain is DGGITQSPKYLFRKEGQNVTLSCEQNLNHDAMYWYRQDPGQGLRLIYYSQIVNDFQKGDIAEGYSVSREKKESFPLTVTSAQKNPTAFYLCASSIGGVHTGELFFGEGSRLTVL.

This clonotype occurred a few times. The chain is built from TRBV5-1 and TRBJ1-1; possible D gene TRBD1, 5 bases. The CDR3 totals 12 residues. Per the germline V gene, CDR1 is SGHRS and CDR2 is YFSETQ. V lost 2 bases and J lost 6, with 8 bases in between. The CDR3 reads CASSFDRAEAFF. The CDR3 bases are TGCGCCAGCAGCTTTGACAGAGCTGAAGCTTTCTTT.

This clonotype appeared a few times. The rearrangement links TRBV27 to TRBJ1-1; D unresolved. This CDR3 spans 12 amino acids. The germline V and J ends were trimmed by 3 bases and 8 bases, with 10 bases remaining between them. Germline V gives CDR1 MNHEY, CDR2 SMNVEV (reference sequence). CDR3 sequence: CASSFLGREAFF. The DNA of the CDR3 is TGTGCCAGCAGTTTCTTAGGCCGAGAAGCTTTCTTT.

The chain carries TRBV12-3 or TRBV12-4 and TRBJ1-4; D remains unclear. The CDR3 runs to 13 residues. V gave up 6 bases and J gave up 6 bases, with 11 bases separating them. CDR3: CASSRAEDEKLFF. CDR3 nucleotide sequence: TGTGCCAGCAGCCGTGCGGAAGATGAAAAACTGTTTTTT.

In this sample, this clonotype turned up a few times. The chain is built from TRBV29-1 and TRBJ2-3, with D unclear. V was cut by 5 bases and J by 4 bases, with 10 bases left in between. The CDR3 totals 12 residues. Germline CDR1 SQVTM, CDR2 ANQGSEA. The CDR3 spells CSVNKSPDTQYF. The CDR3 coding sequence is TGCAGCGTTAACAAATCCCCAGATACGCAGTATTTT.

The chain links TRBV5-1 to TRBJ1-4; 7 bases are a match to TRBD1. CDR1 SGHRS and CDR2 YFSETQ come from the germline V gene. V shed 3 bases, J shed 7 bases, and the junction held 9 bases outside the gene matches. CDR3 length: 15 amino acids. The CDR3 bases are TGCGCCAGCAGCTCAAGACAGGGATCCGGTGAAAAACTGTTTTTT. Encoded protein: CASSSRQGSGEKLFF.

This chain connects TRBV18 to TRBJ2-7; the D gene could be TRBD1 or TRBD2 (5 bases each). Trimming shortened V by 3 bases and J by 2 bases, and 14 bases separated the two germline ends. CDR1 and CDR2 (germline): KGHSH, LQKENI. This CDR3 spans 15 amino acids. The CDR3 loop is CASSPRGTDTYEQYF. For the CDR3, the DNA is TGTGCCAGCTCACCCCGAGGGACGGATACCTACGAGCAGTACTTC.

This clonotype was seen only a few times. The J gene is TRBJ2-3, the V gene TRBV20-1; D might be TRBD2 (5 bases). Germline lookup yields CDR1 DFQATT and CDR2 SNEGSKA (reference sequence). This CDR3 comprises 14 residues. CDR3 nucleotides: TGCAGCGTTACCGCCAGCGGATTCACAGATACGCAGTATTTT. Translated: CSVTASGFTDTQYF.

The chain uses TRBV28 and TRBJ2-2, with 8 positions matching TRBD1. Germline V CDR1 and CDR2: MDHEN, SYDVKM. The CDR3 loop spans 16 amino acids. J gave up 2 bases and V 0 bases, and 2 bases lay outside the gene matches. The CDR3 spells CASSLWGTGNTGELFF. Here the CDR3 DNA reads TGTGCCAGCAGTTTATGGGGGACAGGCAACACCGGGGAGCTGTTTTTT.

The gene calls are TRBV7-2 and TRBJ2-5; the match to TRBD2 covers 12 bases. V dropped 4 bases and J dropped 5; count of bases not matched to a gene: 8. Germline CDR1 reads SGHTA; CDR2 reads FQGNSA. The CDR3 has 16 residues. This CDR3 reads CASSWGRLAGAETQYF. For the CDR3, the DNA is TGTGCCAGCAGCTGGGGGAGACTAGCGGGAGCCGAGACCCAGTACTTC.

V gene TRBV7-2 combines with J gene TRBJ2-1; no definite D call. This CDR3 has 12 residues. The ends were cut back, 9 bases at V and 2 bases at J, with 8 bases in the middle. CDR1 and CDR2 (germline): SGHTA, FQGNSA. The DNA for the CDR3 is TGTGCCAGTCGGAGCACCTACAATGAGCAGTTCTTC. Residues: CASRSTYNEQFF. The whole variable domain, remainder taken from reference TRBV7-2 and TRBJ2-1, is GAGVSQSPSNKVTEKGKDVELRCDPISGHTALYWYRQSLGQGLEFLIYFQGNSAPDKSGLPSDRFSAERTGGSVSTLTIQRTQQEDSAVYLCASRSTYNEQFFGPGTRLTVL.

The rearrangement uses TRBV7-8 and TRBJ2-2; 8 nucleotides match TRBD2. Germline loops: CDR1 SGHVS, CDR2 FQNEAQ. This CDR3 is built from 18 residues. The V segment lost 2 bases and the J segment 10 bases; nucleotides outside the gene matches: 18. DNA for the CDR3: TGTGCCAGCAGCTTAAAACTAGCGGCCAGAGTTACGACAGTGGAGCTGTTTTTT. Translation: CASSLKLAARVTTVELFF. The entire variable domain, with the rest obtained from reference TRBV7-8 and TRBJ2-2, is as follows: GAGVSQSPRYKVAKRGQDVALRCDPISGHVSLFWYQQALGQGPEFLTYFQNEAQLDKSGLPSDRFFAERPEGSVSTLKIQRTQQEDSAVYLCASSLKLAARVTTVELFFGEGSRLTVL.

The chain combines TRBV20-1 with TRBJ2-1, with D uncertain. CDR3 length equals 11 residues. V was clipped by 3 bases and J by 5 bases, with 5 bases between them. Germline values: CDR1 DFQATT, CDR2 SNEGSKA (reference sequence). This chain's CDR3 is CSARTDNEQFF. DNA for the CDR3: TGCAGTGCTAGGACGGACAATGAGCAGTTCTTC.

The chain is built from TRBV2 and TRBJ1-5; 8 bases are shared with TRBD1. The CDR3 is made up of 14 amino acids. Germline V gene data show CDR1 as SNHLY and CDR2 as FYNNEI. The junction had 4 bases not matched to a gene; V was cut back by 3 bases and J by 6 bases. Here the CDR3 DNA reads TGTGCCAGCAGTGATGACAGGGGACGTCAGCCCCAGCATTTT. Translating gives CASSDDRGRQPQHF.

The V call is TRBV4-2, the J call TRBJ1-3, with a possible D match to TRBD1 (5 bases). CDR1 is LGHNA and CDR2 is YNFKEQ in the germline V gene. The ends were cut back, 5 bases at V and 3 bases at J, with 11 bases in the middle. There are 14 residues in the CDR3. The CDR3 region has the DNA TGTGCCAGCAGCATGGGGGTTATTGGAAACACCATATATTTT. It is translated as CASSMGVIGNTIYF.

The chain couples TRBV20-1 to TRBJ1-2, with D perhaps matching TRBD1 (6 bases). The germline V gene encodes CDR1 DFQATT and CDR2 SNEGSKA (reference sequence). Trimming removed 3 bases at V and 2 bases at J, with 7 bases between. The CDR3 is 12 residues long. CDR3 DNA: TGCAGTGCTAGTGGACAGAACTATGGCTACACCTTC. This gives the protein CSASGQNYGYTF.

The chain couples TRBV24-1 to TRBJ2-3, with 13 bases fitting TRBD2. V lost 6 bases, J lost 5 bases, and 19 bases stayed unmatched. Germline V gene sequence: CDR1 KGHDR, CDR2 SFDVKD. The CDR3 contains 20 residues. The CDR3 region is CATSPTGLAGDPRRVDTQYF. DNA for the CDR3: TGTGCCACCAGTCCTACAGGACTAGCGGGAGACCCTCGGCGGGTAGATACGCAGTATTTT.

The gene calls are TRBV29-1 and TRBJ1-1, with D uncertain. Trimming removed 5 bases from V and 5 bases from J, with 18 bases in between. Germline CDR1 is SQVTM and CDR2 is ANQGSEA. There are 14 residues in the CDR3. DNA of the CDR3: TGCAGCGTTATCCTCTACGGGCGTAGAACTGAAGCTTTCTTT. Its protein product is CSVILYGRRTEAFF. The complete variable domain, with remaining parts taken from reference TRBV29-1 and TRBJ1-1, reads SAVISQKPSRDICQRGTSLTIQCQVDSQVTMMFWYRQQPGQSLTLIATANQGSEATYESGFVIDKFPISRPNLTFSTLTVSNMSPEDSSIYLCSVILYGRRTEAFFGQGTRLTVV.

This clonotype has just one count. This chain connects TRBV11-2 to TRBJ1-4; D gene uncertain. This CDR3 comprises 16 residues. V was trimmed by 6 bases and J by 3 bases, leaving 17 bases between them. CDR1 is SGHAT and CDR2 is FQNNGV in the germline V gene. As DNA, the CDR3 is TGTGCCAGCAGTCTGACCTCCGGGAATCCTAATGAAAAACTGTTTTTT. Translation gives CASSLTSGNPNEKLFF.

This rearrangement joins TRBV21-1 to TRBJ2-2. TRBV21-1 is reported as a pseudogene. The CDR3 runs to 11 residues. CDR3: CASAFTGELFF. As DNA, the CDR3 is TGTGCCAGTGCTTTTACCGGGGAGCTGTTTTTT.

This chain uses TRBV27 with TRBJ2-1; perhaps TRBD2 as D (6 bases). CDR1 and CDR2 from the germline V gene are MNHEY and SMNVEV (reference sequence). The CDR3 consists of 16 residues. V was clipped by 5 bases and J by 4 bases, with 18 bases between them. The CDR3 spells CASSPVKGLQYNEQFF. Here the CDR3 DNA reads TGTGCCAGCAGTCCGGTTAAGGGACTTCAATACAATGAGCAGTTCTTC.

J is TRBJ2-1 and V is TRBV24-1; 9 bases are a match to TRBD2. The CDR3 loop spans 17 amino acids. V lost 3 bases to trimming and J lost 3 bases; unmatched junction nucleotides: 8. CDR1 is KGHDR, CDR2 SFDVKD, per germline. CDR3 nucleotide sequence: TGTGCCACCAGTGATCCTAGCGGGAAGGGAAGCTACAATGAGCAGTTCTTC. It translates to CATSDPSGKGSYNEQFF.

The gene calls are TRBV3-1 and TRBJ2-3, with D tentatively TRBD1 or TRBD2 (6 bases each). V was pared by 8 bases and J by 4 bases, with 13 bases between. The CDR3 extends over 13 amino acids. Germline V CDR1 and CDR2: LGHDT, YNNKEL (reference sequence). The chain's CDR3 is CASHSRGADTQYF. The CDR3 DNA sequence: TGTGCCAGCCATTCAAGGGGGGCAGATACGCAGTATTTT.